This is a list of T cell receptor beta chains from one sample in a study of siplizumab effects on memory and regulatory T cells. Only in-frame clones appear in the TCRdb table, and some are missing; sequencing was by immunoSEQ multiplex PCR. Among tens of thousands of clones listed, over 80% were seen once. Material for sequencing was Tregs sorted from blood. The receptors here all came from a human donor in good health. Each CDR3 is given with its conserved first and last residue. Each record gives: clone size, J gene, D gene, V gene, CDR3 protein, CDR3 DNA. D genes are given only for firm matches. Size values are once, few and many counts, or a class for expanded clones, and some rows have none.

abundance: .; j_gene: TRBJ1-6; d_gene: TRBD1; v_gene: TRBV5-1; CDR3aa: CASSPQGAESPLHF; CDR3nt: TGCGCCAGCAGTCCGCAGGGGGCGGAATCACCCCTCCACTTT
abundance: .; j_gene: TRBJ2-1; d_gene: TRBD2; v_gene: TRBV7-3; CDR3aa: CASTSSGGASYNEQFF; CDR3nt: TGTGCCAGCACCAGTAGCGGGGGGGCCTCCTACAATGAGCAGTTCTTC
abundance: .; j_gene: TRBJ2-4; d_gene: .; v_gene: TRBV6-1; CDR3aa: CASMSDLAKNIQYF; CDR3nt: TGTGCCAGCATGAGCGATCTAGCCAAAAACATTCAGTACTTC
abundance: .; j_gene: TRBJ2-3; d_gene: TRBD2; v_gene: TRBV6-1; CDR3aa: CASSEVASGGRDTQYF; CDR3nt: TGTGCCAGCAGTGAAGTGGCTAGCGGGGGAAGGGATACGCAGTATTTT
abundance: once; j_gene: TRBJ1-1; d_gene: .; v_gene: TRBV7-3; CDR3aa: CASSFSGNTEAFF; CDR3nt: TGTGCCAGCAGCTTTTCGGGGAACACTGAAGCTTTCTTT
abundance: once; j_gene: TRBJ2-3; d_gene: .; v_gene: TRBV14; CDR3aa: CASSHFSWTENTQYF; CDR3nt: TGTGCCAGCAGCCATTTCTCGTGGACGGAGAATACGCAGTATTTT
abundance: .; j_gene: TRBJ2-7; d_gene: TRBD1; v_gene: TRBV28; CDR3aa: CASSLAGQGSHEQYF; CDR3nt: TGTGCCAGCAGTTTAGCAGGACAGGGTTCCCACGAGCAGTACTTC
abundance: .; j_gene: TRBJ2-1; d_gene: TRBD2; v_gene: TRBV10-2; CDR3aa: CASRQDPGSGGAYNEQFF; CDR3nt: TGCGCCAGCAGACAAGATCCTGGGAGCGGGGGGGCCTACAATGAGCAGTTCTTC
abundance: .; j_gene: TRBJ1-3; d_gene: TRBD1; v_gene: TRBV7-9; CDR3aa: CASSLGQGTDTIYF; CDR3nt: TGTGCCAGCAGCCTCGGACAGGGGACGGACACCATATATTTT
abundance: .; j_gene: TRBJ2-3; d_gene: .; v_gene: TRBV11-2; CDR3aa: CASSLVGTRGTDTQYF; CDR3nt: TGTGCCAGCAGCTTAGTCGGGACGCGGGGCACAGATACGCAGTATTTT
abundance: .; j_gene: TRBJ2-4; d_gene: .; v_gene: TRBV21-1; CDR3aa: CASSTTGGLAKNIQYF; CDR3nt: TGTGCCAGCAGCACTACGGGGGGGTTAGCCAAAAACATTCAGTACTTC